The entry below gives a single TCR beta chain sequence along with its context. Its target is not known. The CDR3 extends 3 residues past the end of the read, so its final part is completed from the germline J gene. The data were obtained in a study of T cells in women clearing cervical HPV infection. Whole-study context: Case blood was drawn a median approximately 150 days after lesion detection.

The CDR3 sequence is 15 residues long. With 0 bases clipped from V and 4 bases from J, the junction kept 2 bases outside the gene matches. Germline V lookup: CDR1 MGHRA, CDR2 YSYEKL. TCRdb's copy holds only in-frame clones and misses some; the assay was immunoSEQ multiplex PCR. Reported are tens of thousands of clones; the ten largest clones contain roughly 18%. General study results and limits: Each sample's T-cell count was unknown, possibly confounding richness. A classifier using richness and V gene abundances reached an AUC of around 0.83.

V gene TRBV4-1 combines with J gene TRBJ2-3; TRBD2 aligns across 9 bases. Material for sequencing was blood buffy coat. The TCR originated in a woman between 18 and 75 years old with a cervical HPV16 infection that either progressed to CIN3+ or cleared (not recorded which). The CDR3 region is CASSQDSGSADTQYF. CDR3 DNA (partial): TGCGCCAGCAGCCAAGATAGCGGGAGTGCAGATACG.